The text below deals with one T cell receptor beta chain. What it recognizes is unknown. The data belong to a study of graft-versus-host responses after intestinal transplantation. On the study more broadly: Each recipient received anti-thymocyte globulin induction, then tacrolimus and steroids for two to three years.

The CDR3 has 12 residues. The V gene lost 6 bases and the J gene lost 9 bases, with 9 bases spanning the gap. Germline V gene lookup returns CDR1 SGHTA and CDR2 FQGNSA. The assay was immunoSEQ multiplex PCR, and TCRdb's table has in-frame clones only and misses some. The table records about 88,000 clones, about 94% of them present only once. The source material was unstimulated CD4+ T cells sorted from spleen or lymph node cells, sampled before transplant. The V and J genes are TRBV7-2 and TRBJ1-6, with no clear D. This receptor was identified in a human donor who was the organ donor for an intestinal transplant. CDR3 protein: CASSGAGSPLHF. The CDR3 DNA reads TGTGCCAGCAGTGGCGCCGGTTCACCCCTCCACTTT.